This entry describes one T cell receptor beta chain. Its antigen remains unidentified. These data come from a study of graft-versus-host responses after intestinal transplantation. Study-level background: Grafts were multivisceral, liver-intestinal, or isolated intestinal.

This table comes from immunoSEQ multiplex PCR, and its TCRdb copy is limited to in-frame clones, with some not included. The table has tens of thousands of clones, 85% to 95% seen once. The CDR3 loop spans 15 amino acids. In germline, CDR1 is SGDLS, CDR2 YYNGEE. Trimming cost V 0 bases and J 4 bases, with 12 bases left between them. The chain has TRBV9 and TRBJ2-3, with no clear D. Sequencing used unstimulated CD8+ T cells sorted from spleen or lymph node cells, obtained before intestinal transplant. This TCR was sampled from a human donor who received an intestinal transplant. The CDR3 protein is CASSVVGRLADTQYF. DNA of the CDR3: TGTGCCAGCAGCGTAGTTGGCAGGCTCGCAGATACGCAGTATTTT.